Listed here is a single T cell receptor beta chain. These data belong to a study of shared T cell receptors in the human thymus. Method: immunoSEQ multiplex PCR; TCRdb's copy keeps in-frame clones and lacks some. This table holds some 640,000 clones, more than 75% found once. This sample also appeared in a second study, on human thymus T cells. That paper adds: The people who donated were healthy Finnish babies having corrective surgery for congenital heart defects. Thymic resections from corrective heart surgery supplied the tissue. Biased V and J segment usage appeared in thymus and peripheral blood.

The sequence was obtained from a boy under two years old with a congenital heart defect. The material sequenced was thymocytes.

The CDR3 DNA reads TGTGCCAGCAGCCGGAGGACTAGCGGGAGGCGGCGGGAGACCCAGTACTTC. It translates to CASSRRTSGRRRETQYF. This chain uses TRBV5-4 with TRBJ2-5; 14 nucleotides line up with TRBD2. This CDR3 spans 17 amino acids. V shed 4 bases, J shed 5 bases, and the junction held 10 bases outside the gene matches. CDR1 and CDR2 (germline): SGHNT, YYREEE (reference sequence).